The 25 T cell receptor beta chains presented below share a single source sample, sequenced in a study of T cells in Graves' hyperthyroidism and ophthalmopathy. The investigators amplified TCR beta CDR3 regions from RNA transcripts. Researchers ran a first-round RT-PCR on the TCR CDR3 using the HTBI primer set. TCRdb independently ran MiXCR on the multiplex PCR reads; one entry per CDR3 protein. The sample lists 700,000 or so distinct CDR3 sequences; over 15% were seen once. Sequenced sample: blood. The origin of the receptors is a man younger than 35 with Graves' hyperthyroidism.

This clonotype has a handful of counts. V and J are TRBV7-8 and TRBJ2-1; tentative D call: TRBD2 (7 bases). This CDR3 has 17 amino acids. Between the trimmed V and J ends, which lost 5 bases and 5 bases, there was a span of 22 bases. The germline V gene encodes CDR1 SGHVS and CDR2 FQNEAQ. CDR3 bases: TGTGCCAGCAGCCCGGGGGCGGGGGCGCCGGTTAACAATGAGCAGTTCTTC. This codes for CASSPGAGAPVNNEQFF.

Turning to this clonotype: With a much larger clone just one base away, this may be a read error. The gene calls are TRBV12-3 or TRBV12-4 and TRBJ2-6, with D unresolved. V was cut by 3 bases and J by 3 bases, with 6 bases left in between. The CDR3 has 14 residues. CDR3: CASSFSFGANVLTF. CDR3 in DNA: TGTGCCAGCAGTTTCTCTTTTGGGGCCAACGTCCTGACTTTC.

This clonotype has ten or more counts. The rearrangement links TRBV7-2 to TRBJ2-2; D unclear. The CDR3 consists of 12 residues. CDR1 SGHTA and CDR2 FQGNSA come from the germline V gene. V lost 5 bases and J 3 bases, leaving 4 bases between the germline ends. CDR3 sequence: CASSTYTGELFF. CDR3 sequence (DNA): TGTGCCAGCAGCACGTACACCGGGGAGCTGTTTTTT.

This clonotype came up a few times. This chain uses TRBV3-1 with TRBJ2-1, with 8 bases fitting TRBD1. The CDR3 length is 17 residues. V gave up 7 bases and J gave up 7 bases; unmatched junction bases: 18. In germline, CDR1 is LGHDT, CDR2 YNNKEL (reference sequence). The DNA of the CDR3 is TGTGCCAGCACCGCTTCGGCCGGGACAGGTGACCGAAATGAGCAGTTCTTC. It yields the protein CASTASAGTGDRNEQFF.

This rearrangement joins TRBV9 to TRBJ2-2; maybe TRBD1 (6 bases). CDR1 SGDLS and CDR2 YYNGEE come from the germline V gene. CDR3 length equals 15 residues. Trimming took off 4 bases at V and 3 bases at J, with 13 bases between the two ends. The CDR3: CASSSDSGDTGELFF. The DNA of the CDR3 is TGTGCCAGCAGCTCAGACTCAGGGGACACCGGGGAGCTGTTTTTT.

This clonotype was found a few times. V and J are TRBV20-1 and TRBJ2-7; D ambiguous. This CDR3 region has 13 residues. Germline lookup yields CDR1 DFQATT and CDR2 SNEGSKA (reference sequence). V lost 6 bases, J lost 0 bases, and 12 bases lay in between. CDR3 region: CSARSVDSYEQYF. The CDR3 nucleotides read TGCAGTGCCCGGTCCGTGGACTCCTACGAGCAGTACTTC.

The rearrangement joins TRBV24-1 to TRBJ1-2; 10 positions match TRBD1. CDR3 length: 16 residues. Germline V gives CDR1 KGHDR, CDR2 SFDVKD. With 2 bases clipped from V and 4 bases from J, the junction kept 6 bases outside the gene matches. The CDR3 DNA reads TGTGCCACCAGTGATTCGCAGACAGGGGGCAGCTATGGCTACACCTTC. Its protein is CATSDSQTGGSYGYTF.

CDR3 sequence: CASSRGQYTEAFF. The CDR3 DNA sequence: TGTGCCAGTAGTCGGGGACAGTACACTGAAGCTTTCTTT. The V gene is TRBV19, the J gene TRBJ1-1; 7 bases align to TRBD1. There are 13 residues in the CDR3. The ends lost 5 bases at V and 3 bases at J; junction bases unmatched: 3. Germline CDR1 LNHDA, CDR2 SQIVND (reference sequence). The full variable domain, in which reference TRBV19 and TRBJ1-1 provide the parts outside the CDR3, is DGGITQSPKYLFRKEGQNVTLSCEQNLNHDAMYWYRQDPGQGLRLIYYSQIVNDFQKGDIAEGYSVSREKKESFPLTVTSAQKNPTAFYLCASSRGQYTEAFFGQGTRLTVV.

This clonotype was recorded at least ten times. This chain joins TRBV11-2 and TRBJ1-2, with D possibly matching TRBD1 (5 bases). This CDR3 contains 13 residues. From germline, CDR1 is SGHAT and CDR2 FQNNGV. Trimming removed 5 bases at V and 7 bases at J, with 14 bases between. The CDR3 nucleotides are TGTGCCAGCAGCCCGACGGGGGAGTGTGGCTACACCTTC. It specifies CASSPTGECGYTF.

V is TRBV7-9 and J is TRBJ1-2, with D hard to call. The length of the CDR3 is 12 residues. V dropped 4 bases and J dropped 0 bases, with 3 bases sitting between them. Per the germline V gene, CDR1 is SEHNR and CDR2 is FQNEAQ (reference sequence). CDR3 DNA: TGTGCCAGCAGCTATGCTAACTATGGCTACACCTTC. Amino acids: CASSYANYGYTF. The variable domain in full, with the rest retrieved from reference TRBV7-9 and TRBJ1-2, is DTGVSQNPRHKITKRGQNVTFRCDPISEHNRLYWYRQTLGQGPEFLTYFQNEAQLEKSRLLSDRFSAERPKGSFSTLEIQRTEQGDSAMYLCASSYANYGYTFGSGTRLTVV.

This clonotype was observed a few times. The rearrangement links TRBV5-6 to TRBJ2-1; TRBD2 agrees at 11 bases. The CDR3 covers 18 residues. Germline CDR1 is SGHDT and CDR2 is YYEEEE. V lost 4 bases to trimming and J lost 0 bases; unmatched junction nucleotides: 9. In nucleotides, the CDR3 is TGTGCCAGCAGCCTGATGGCTAGCGGGAGGATCTCCTACAATGAGCAGTTCTTC. Translating gives CASSLMASGRISYNEQFF.

The genes are TRBV20-1 and TRBJ2-1; D perhaps matches TRBD2 (5 bases). V was shortened by 3 bases and J by 5 bases, with 11 bases between the two germline ends. Germline loops: CDR1 DFQATT, CDR2 SNEGSKA (reference sequence). This CDR3 has 13 residues. In DNA form, the CDR3 reads TGCAGTGCTAGCTCCGGGGAAAACAATGAGCAGTTCTTC. Amino acids: CSASSGENNEQFF.

The genes are TRBV27 and TRBJ2-7, with D possibly called TRBD1 or TRBD2 (5 bases each). Germline lookup yields CDR1 MNHEY and CDR2 SMNVEV (reference sequence). The CDR3 is 15 amino acids. V lost 2 bases, J lost 5 bases, and 16 bases lay in between. CDR3 loop: CASSLRNGARDEQYF. Written as DNA, the CDR3 is TGTGCCAGCAGTTTAAGGAATGGGGCGCGGGACGAGCAGTACTTC.

This clonotype appeared many times. CDR3 sequence: CASGETGADEQYF. Written as DNA, the CDR3 is TGCGCCAGCGGGGAGACAGGGGCGGACGAGCAGTACTTC. The V gene is TRBV10-2, the J gene TRBJ2-7; 8 bases map to TRBD1. The germline V gene encodes CDR1 WSHSY and CDR2 SAAADI. The junction had 8 bases not matched to a gene; V was cut back by 8 bases and J by 5 bases. The CDR3 sequence is 13 residues long.

This clonotype has a handful of counts. The V gene is TRBV5-6, the J gene TRBJ2-5; D may be TRBD1 (7 bases). The CDR3 spans 13 residues. Germline-derived CDR1 and CDR2 are SGHDT and YYEEEE. Trimming pared 4 bases from V and 6 bases from J, leaving 13 bases between. CDR3 nucleotide sequence: TGTGCCAGCAGCGGAGGGGGCAGGAAGACCCAGTACTTC. It is translated as CASSGGGRKTQYF. Together with reference TRBV5-6 and TRBJ2-5, the CDR3 gives the full variable domain: DAGVTQSPTHLIKTRGQQVTLRCSPKSGHDTVSWYQQALGQGPQFIFQYYEEEERQRGNFPDRFSGHQFPNYSSELNVNALLLGDSALYLCASSGGGRKTQYFGPGTRLLVL.

This clonotype was seen only a few times. The chain is built from TRBV10-3 and TRBJ1-5; a possible D gene is TRBD1 (6 bases). V was clipped by 7 bases and J by 1 base, with 8 bases between them. Germline lookup yields CDR1 ENHRY and CDR2 SYGVKD. The CDR3 contains 13 residues. The CDR3 reads CAINGTSNQPQHF. Written as DNA, the CDR3 is TGTGCCATCAACGGGACAAGCAATCAGCCCCAGCATTTT.

This sequence joins TRBV7-3 and TRBJ2-4, with 10 bases fitting TRBD2. The germline V gene encodes CDR1 SGHTA and CDR2 FQGTGA. Trimming cost V 2 bases and J 1 base; bases outside gene matches: 8. There are 18 residues in the CDR3. The CDR3 nucleotides read TGTGCCAGCAGCTTACTCGGTTCTAGCGGGAGTGCCAAAAACATTCAGTACTTC. It encodes CASSLLGSSGSAKNIQYF. Together with reference TRBV7-3 and TRBJ2-4, the CDR3 gives the full variable domain: GAGVSQTPSNKVTEKGKYVELRCDPISGHTALYWYRQSLGQGPEFLIYFQGTGAADDSGLPNDRFFAVRPEGSVSTLKIQRTERGDSAVYLCASSLLGSSGSAKNIQYFGAGTRLSVL.

The V gene is TRBV20-1, the J gene TRBJ2-5, with 9 bases fitting TRBD2. Germline CDR1 DFQATT, CDR2 SNEGSKA (reference sequence). Trimming at V came to 7 bases and at J to 5 bases, leaving 14 bases not matched to a gene. CDR3 size: 15 residues. The CDR3 DNA sequence: TGCAGTGTCGCGGGGGTAGCGGGAGATGCGGAGACCCAGTACTTC. Protein: CSVAGVAGDAETQYF.

This clonotype was counted at least ten times. In DNA, the CDR3 is TGTGCCAGCTCAACCCAAGGGGTACAAGAGACCCAGTACTTC. It is translated as CASSTQGVQETQYF. This chain joins TRBV18 and TRBJ2-5, with D tentatively TRBD1 (5 bases). The length of the CDR3 is 14 residues. CDR1 is KGHSH and CDR2 is LQKENI in the germline V gene. Trimming took 5 bases from V and 2 from J, leaving 12 bases between them.

This clonotype was recorded at least ten times. The chain is built from TRBV29-1 and TRBJ1-1; D unresolved. Germline CDR1 reads SQVTM; CDR2 reads ANQGSEA. The ends were cut back, 7 bases at V and 13 bases at J, with 22 bases in the middle. The CDR3 contains 12 residues. This CDR3 reads CSASLSGELVFF. DNA of the CDR3: TGCAGCGCCTCTCTAAGTGGCGAGTTGGTTTTCTTT.

This clonotype was found a few times. The chain uses TRBV27 and TRBJ2-6; D gene uncertain. Deletions cut 6 bases from V and 0 bases from J, with 6 bases between. CDR1 MNHEY and CDR2 SMNVEV come from the germline V gene (reference sequence). This CDR3 has 14 amino acids. The CDR3 nucleotides are TGTGCCAGCAGAAGGGCCTCTGGGGCCAACGTCCTGACTTTC. Protein sequence: CASRRASGANVLTF.

The sample holds a few counts of this clonotype. This chain links TRBV14 with TRBJ2-2, with D tentatively TRBD1 (6 bases). CDR1 and CDR2 (germline): SGHDN, FVKESK. The length of the CDR3 is 17 residues. V was shortened by 1 base and J by 0 bases, with 12 bases between the two germline ends. The DNA for the CDR3 is TGTGCCAGCAGCCAAGCCCCGGGGACACCGAACACCGGGGAGCTGTTTTTT. Protein sequence: CASSQAPGTPNTGELFF.

This sequence joins TRBV5-1 and TRBJ1-5; D gene uncertain. Trimming shortened V by 3 bases and J by 1 base, and 11 bases separated the two germline ends. Germline loops: CDR1 SGHRS, CDR2 YFSETQ. The CDR3 runs 15 residues. The CDR3: CASSWPGRSNQPQHF. CDR3 nucleotides: TGCGCCAGCAGCTGGCCCGGTCGGAGCAATCAGCCCCAGCATTTT.

This clonotype was recorded only once. Given a much more abundant clone one base away, this may be a read error. The chain carries TRBV10-3 and TRBJ2-1, with D possibly matching TRBD2 (5 bases). CDR1 and CDR2 from the germline V gene are ENHRY and SYGVKD. V lost 4 bases to trimming and J lost 8 bases, with 18 bases between them. The CDR3 is 15 amino acids. The CDR3 sequence is CAISARGDGNDEQFF. CDR3 DNA: TGTGCCATCAGTGCTCGGGGTGATGGGAACGATGAGCAGTTCTTC.

This clonotype was recorded only once. The chain is built from TRBV5-1 and TRBJ2-1; D gene unclear. The CDR3 sequence is 15 residues long. Germline lookup yields CDR1 SGHRS and CDR2 YFSETQ. The V end was cut by 0 bases, the J end by 2 bases, with 9 bases between. The CDR3 reads CASSLVSRPYNEQFF. The CDR3 DNA follows: TGCGCCAGCAGCTTGGTTTCCAGACCCTACAATGAGCAGTTCTTC.